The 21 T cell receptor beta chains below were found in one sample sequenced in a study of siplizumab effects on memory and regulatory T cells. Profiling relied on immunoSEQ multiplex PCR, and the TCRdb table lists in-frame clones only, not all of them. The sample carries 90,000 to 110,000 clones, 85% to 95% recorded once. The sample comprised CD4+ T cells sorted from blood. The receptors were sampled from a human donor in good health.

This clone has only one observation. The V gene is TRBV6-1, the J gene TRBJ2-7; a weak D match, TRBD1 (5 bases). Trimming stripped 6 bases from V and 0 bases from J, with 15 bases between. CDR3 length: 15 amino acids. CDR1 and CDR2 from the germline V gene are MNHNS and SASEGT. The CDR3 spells CASRAHRRRSYEQYF. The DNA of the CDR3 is TGTGCCAGCAGAGCTCACAGGAGACGCTCCTACGAGCAGTACTTC.

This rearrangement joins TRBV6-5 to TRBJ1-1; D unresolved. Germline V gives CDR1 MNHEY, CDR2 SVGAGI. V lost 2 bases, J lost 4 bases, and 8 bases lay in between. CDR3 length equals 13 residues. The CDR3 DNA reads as TGTGCCAGCAGTTACGGGCAGACCACTGAAGCTTTCTTT. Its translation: CASSYGQTTEAFF.

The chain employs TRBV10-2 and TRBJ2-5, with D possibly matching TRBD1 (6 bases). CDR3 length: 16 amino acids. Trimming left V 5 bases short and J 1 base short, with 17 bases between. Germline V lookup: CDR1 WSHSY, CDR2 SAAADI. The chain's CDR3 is CASSPRAAGVQETQYF. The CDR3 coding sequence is TGCGCCAGCAGTCCCCGAGCGGCAGGGGTCCAAGAGACCCAGTACTTC.

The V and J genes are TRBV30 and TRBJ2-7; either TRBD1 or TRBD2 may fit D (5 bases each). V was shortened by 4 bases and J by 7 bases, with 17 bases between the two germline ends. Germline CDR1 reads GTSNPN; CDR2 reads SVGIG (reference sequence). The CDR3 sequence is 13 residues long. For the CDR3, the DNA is TGTGCCTGGACGCAGGGACCTCGGAATGAGCAGTACTTC. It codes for CAWTQGPRNEQYF.

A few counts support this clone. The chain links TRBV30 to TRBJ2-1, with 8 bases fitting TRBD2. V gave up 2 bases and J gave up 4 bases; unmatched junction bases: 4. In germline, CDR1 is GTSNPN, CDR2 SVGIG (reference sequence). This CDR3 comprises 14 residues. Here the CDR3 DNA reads TGTGCCTGGAGTAGCAAGCGGGGGTACAATGAGCAGTTCTTC. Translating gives CAWSSKRGYNEQFF.

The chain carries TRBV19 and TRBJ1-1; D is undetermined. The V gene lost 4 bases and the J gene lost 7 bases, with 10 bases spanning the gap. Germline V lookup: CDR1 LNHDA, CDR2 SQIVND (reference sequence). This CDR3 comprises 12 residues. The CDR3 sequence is CASSRTGIEAFF. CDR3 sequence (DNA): TGTGCCAGTAGTAGGACGGGAATTGAAGCTTTCTTT.

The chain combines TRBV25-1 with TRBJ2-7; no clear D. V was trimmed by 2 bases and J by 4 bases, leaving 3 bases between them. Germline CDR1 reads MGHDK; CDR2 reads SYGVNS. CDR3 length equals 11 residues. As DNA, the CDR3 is TGTGCCAGCAGTGAAGGGTACGAGCAGTACTTC. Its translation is CASSEGYEQYF.

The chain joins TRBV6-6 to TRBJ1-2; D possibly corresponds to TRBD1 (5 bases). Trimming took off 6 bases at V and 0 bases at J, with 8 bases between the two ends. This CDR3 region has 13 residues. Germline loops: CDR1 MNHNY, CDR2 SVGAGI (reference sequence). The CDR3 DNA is TGTGCCAGCAGGGACACGACTAACTATGGCTACACCTTC. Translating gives CASRDTTNYGYTF.

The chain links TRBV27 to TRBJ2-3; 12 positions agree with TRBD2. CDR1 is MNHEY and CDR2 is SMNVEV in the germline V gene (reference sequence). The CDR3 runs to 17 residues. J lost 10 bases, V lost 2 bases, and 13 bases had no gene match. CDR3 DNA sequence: TGTGCCAGCAGTTTAAACCCTAGCGGGAGGGCCGTGGGGTCGCAGTATTTT. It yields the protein CASSLNPSGRAVGSQYF.

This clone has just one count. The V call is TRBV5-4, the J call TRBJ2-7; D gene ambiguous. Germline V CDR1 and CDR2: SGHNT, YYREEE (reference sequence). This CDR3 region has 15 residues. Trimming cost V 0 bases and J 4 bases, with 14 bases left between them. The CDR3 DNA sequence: TGTGCCAGCAGCTTGGCCGCGTCTCACCTTTACGAGCAGTACTTC. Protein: CASSLAASHLYEQYF. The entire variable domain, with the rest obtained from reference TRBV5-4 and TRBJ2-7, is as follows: ETGVTQSPTHLIKTRGQQVTLRCSSQSGHNTVSWYQQALGQGPQFIFQYYREEENGRGNFPPRFSGLQFPNYSSELNVNALELDDSALYLCASSLAASHLYEQYFGPGTRLTVT.

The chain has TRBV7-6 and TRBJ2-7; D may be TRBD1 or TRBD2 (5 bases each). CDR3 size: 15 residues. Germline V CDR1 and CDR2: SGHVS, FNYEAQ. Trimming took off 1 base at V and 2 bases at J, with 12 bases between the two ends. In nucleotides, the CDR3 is TGTGCCAGCAGCTTAGTGGGACGAGGACCCTACGAGCAGTACTTC. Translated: CASSLVGRGPYEQYF.

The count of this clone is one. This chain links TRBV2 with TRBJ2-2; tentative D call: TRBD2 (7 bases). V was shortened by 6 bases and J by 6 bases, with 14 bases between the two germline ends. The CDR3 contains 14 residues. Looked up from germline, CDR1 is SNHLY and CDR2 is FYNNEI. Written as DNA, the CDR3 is TGTGCCAGCAGGAAGCGAGGGGGGGCCGGGGAGCTGTTTTTT. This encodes CASRKRGGAGELFF.

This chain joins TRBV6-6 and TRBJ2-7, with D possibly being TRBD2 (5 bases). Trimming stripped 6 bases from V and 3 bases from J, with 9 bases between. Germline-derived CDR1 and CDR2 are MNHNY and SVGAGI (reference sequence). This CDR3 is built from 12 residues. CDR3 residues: CASSPTSYEQYF. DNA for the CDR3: TGTGCCAGCAGCCCAACTAGCTACGAGCAGTACTTC.

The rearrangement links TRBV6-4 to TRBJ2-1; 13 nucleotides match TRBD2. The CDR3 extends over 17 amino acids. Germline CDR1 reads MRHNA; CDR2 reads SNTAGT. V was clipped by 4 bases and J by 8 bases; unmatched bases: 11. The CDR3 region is CASSGLETSGGPHEQFF. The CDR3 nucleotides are TGTGCCAGCAGTGGGCTTGAGACTAGCGGGGGGCCTCATGAGCAGTTCTTC.

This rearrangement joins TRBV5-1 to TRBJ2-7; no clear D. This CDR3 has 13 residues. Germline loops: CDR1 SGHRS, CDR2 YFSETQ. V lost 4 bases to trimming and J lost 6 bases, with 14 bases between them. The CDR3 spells CASSDGSHPEQYF. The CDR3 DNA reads TGCGCCAGCAGCGACGGGTCTCATCCCGAGCAGTACTTC.

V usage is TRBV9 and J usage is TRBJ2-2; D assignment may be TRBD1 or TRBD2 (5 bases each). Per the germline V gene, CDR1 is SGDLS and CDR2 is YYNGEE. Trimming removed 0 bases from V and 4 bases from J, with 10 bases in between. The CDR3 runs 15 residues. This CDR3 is CASSVAGRGTGELFF. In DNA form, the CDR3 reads TGTGCCAGCAGCGTAGCGGGGCGAGGCACCGGGGAGCTGTTTTTT.

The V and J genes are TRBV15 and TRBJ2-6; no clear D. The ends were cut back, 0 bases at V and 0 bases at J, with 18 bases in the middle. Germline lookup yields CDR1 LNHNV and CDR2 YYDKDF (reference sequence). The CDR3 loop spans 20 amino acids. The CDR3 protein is CATSRDPAGQPISGANVLTF. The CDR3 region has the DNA TGTGCCACCAGCAGAGACCCGGCTGGGCAACCCATCTCTGGGGCCAACGTCCTGACTTTC.

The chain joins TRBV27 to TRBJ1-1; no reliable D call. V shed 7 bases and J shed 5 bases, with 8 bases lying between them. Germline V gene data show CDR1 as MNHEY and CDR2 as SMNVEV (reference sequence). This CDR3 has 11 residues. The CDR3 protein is CASTSWTEAFF. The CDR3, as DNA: TGTGCCAGCACCTCCTGGACTGAAGCTTTCTTT.

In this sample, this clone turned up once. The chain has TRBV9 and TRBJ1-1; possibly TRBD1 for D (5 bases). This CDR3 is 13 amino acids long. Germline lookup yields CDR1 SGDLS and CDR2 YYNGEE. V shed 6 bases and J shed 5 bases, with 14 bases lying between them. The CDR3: CASNDPGRTEAFF. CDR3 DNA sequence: TGTGCCAGCAACGATCCAGGGCGGACTGAAGCTTTCTTT.

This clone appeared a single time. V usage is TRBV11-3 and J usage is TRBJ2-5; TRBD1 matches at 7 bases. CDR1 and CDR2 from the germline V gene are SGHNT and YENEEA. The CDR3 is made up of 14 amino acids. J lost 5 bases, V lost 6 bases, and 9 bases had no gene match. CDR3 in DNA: TGTGCCAGCAGTAAACAGGGGAGTAGCGAGACCCAGTACTTC. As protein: CASSKQGSSETQYF.

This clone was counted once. The CDR3 coding sequence is TGCGCCAGCAGCTTGGGTTGGGACACCGGGGAGCTGTTTTTT. It encodes CASSLGWDTGELFF. The chain uses TRBV5-1 and TRBJ2-2; no definite D call. The germline V and J ends were trimmed by 0 bases and 3 bases, with 6 bases remaining between them. Germline lookup yields CDR1 SGHRS and CDR2 YFSETQ. The CDR3 spans 14 residues.